Shown below are 24 T cell receptor beta chains from a single sample sequenced in a study of cytomegalovirus exposure and HLA in healthy donors. In the PCR, 60 Vbeta and 13 Jbeta primers were used. Clones were read by immunoSEQ multiplex PCR, and TCRdb kept only the in-frame ones, dropping some. The table for this sample gives 100,000 or so clones. The specimen was PBMCs. The origin of the receptors is a man aged 45 to 65 in good health and CMV-seronegative.

The chain couples TRBV4-2 to TRBJ1-4; D perhaps matches TRBD1 (5 bases). CDR3 size: 14 residues. The V end was cut by 4 bases, the J end by 4 bases, with 10 bases between. Germline V gene sequence: CDR1 LGHNA, CDR2 YNFKEQ. The CDR3 loop is CASSLQELNEKLFF. In DNA, the CDR3 is TGTGCCAGCAGCCTACAGGAACTTAATGAAAAACTGTTTTTT.

The chain employs TRBV6-1 and TRBJ1-2, with 7 bases fitting TRBD1. Germline trimming cut 4 bases from V and 4 bases from J; bases unmatched to any gene: 6. CDR1 is MNHNS and CDR2 is SASEGT in the germline V gene. The CDR3 contains 14 residues. The CDR3 sequence is CASSVGRGIYGYTF. The DNA for the CDR3 is TGTGCCAGCAGTGTGGGCAGGGGGATCTATGGCTACACCTTC.

J is TRBJ2-1 and V is TRBV9; the D gene is possibly TRBD2 (6 bases). Trimming left V 3 bases short and J 0 bases short, with 13 bases between. Germline V CDR1 and CDR2: SGDLS, YYNGEE. The CDR3 covers 16 residues. The CDR3 DNA follows: TGTGCCAGCAGCGGGACGAGGGGACTCTCCTACAATGAGCAGTTCTTC. This gives the protein CASSGTRGLSYNEQFF.

The V gene is TRBV7-2, the J gene TRBJ1-1; possible D gene TRBD1, 5 bases. Germline V gives CDR1 SGHTA, CDR2 FQGNSA. The CDR3 has 18 amino acids. Trimming shortened V by 5 bases and J by 3 bases, and 25 bases separated the two germline ends. As DNA, the CDR3 is TGTGCCAGCAGCCGCATTGGGCAGGGTGCCCCCCCCGACACTGAAGCTTTCTTT. Translation gives CASSRIGQGAPPDTEAFF.

J is TRBJ1-2 and V is TRBV6-7; perhaps TRBD1 as D (5 bases). TRBV6-7 is noted as an ORF with a role that remains uncertain. This CDR3 is 13 amino acids long. The germline V and J ends were trimmed by 6 bases and 3 bases, with 11 bases remaining between them. CDR3 bases: TGTGCCAGCAGCGAGACAGAAGACTATGGCTACACCTTC. It encodes CASSETEDYGYTF.

The chain joins TRBV19 to TRBJ1-2; 7 bases match TRBD1. Germline V gene data show CDR1 as LNHDA and CDR2 as SQIVND (reference sequence). Losses at the gene ends were 2 bases for V and 0 bases for J; bases not matched to a gene: 12. The CDR3 is 18 amino acids. The CDR3 DNA sequence: TGTGCCAGTAGTATACAGTCTACCGGGACAGTAGCTAACTATGGCTACACCTTC. Its protein product is CASSIQSTGTVANYGYTF. Full variable domain (remainder filled in from reference TRBV19 and TRBJ1-2): DGGITQSPKYLFRKEGQNVTLSCEQNLNHDAMYWYRQDPGQGLRLIYYSQIVNDFQKGDIAEGYSVSREKKESFPLTVTSAQKNPTAFYLCASSIQSTGTVANYGYTFGSGTRLTVV.

The V call is TRBV7-3, the J call TRBJ2-2, with D hard to call. This CDR3 is 15 amino acids long. Germline values: CDR1 SGHTA, CDR2 FQGTGA. The V and J ends lost 5 bases and 0 bases respectively, with 10 bases between them. Here the CDR3 DNA reads TGTGCCAGCAGCGCCTCCACTACGAACACCGGGGAGCTGTTTTTT. The encoded protein is CASSASTTNTGELFF. Full variable domain (rest looked up from reference TRBV7-3 and TRBJ2-2): GAGVSQTPSNKVTEKGKYVELRCDPISGHTALYWYRQSLGQGPEFLIYFQGTGAADDSGLPNDRFFAVRPEGSVSTLKIQRTERGDSAVYLCASSASTTNTGELFFGEGSRLTVL.

The chain links TRBV6-5 to TRBJ1-4; the D gene is possibly TRBD1 (6 bases). V was cut by 2 bases and J by 7 bases, with 11 bases left in between. CDR1 is MNHEY, CDR2 SVGAGI, per germline. The CDR3 covers 14 residues. In DNA form, the CDR3 reads TGTGCCAGCAGTTACCTGGCAGGGGCTGAAAAACTGTTTTTT. Translating gives CASSYLAGAEKLFF.

CDR3 sequence reads: CAIRQPGRGVDTGELFF. CDR3 coding DNA: TGTGCCATCAGACAACCGGGACGCGGGGTGGACACCGGGGAGCTGTTTTTT. The rearrangement joins TRBV10-3 to TRBJ2-2; maybe TRBD2 (6 bases). The CDR3 extends over 17 amino acids. The germline gives CDR1 ENHRY, CDR2 SYGVKD. V gave up 6 bases and J gave up 3 bases, with 20 bases separating them.

The chain uses TRBV4-3 and TRBJ1-2; 7 bases are a match to TRBD1. CDR3 size: 19 residues. Germline CDR1 reads LGHNA; CDR2 reads YSLEER. The V segment lost 0 bases and the J segment 6 bases; nucleotides outside the gene matches: 19. For the CDR3, the DNA is TGCGCCAGCAGCCAAGACCGACAGGGAAAGAGGTTGGGGCAGGATGGCTACACCTTC. Its translation is CASSQDRQGKRLGQDGYTF.

This sequence joins TRBV6-1 and TRBJ1-5, with 7 positions matching TRBD1. The CDR3 spans 12 residues. Germline loops: CDR1 MNHNS, CDR2 SASEGT. V was pared by 5 bases and J by 9 bases, with 4 bases of the junction left unmatched. Here the CDR3 reads CASSSQGRPQHF. The DNA for the CDR3 is TGTGCCAGCAGTTCACAGGGGCGGCCCCAGCATTTT.

The J gene is TRBJ1-1, the V gene TRBV7-3, with 9 bases that match TRBD1. The CDR3 sequence is 14 residues long. Trimming at V came to 5 bases and at J to 3 bases, leaving 4 bases not matched to a gene. The germline V gene has CDR1 SGHTA and CDR2 FQGTGA. This CDR3 is CASSVQGADTEAFF. The CDR3 DNA sequence: TGTGCCAGCAGCGTACAGGGGGCGGACACTGAAGCTTTCTTT.

The J gene is TRBJ2-7, the V gene TRBV9; 8 positions match TRBD2. Looked up from germline, CDR1 is SGDLS and CDR2 is YYNGEE. This CDR3 is 14 amino acids long. V gave up 4 bases and J gave up 5 bases; unmatched junction bases: 8. The DNA of the CDR3 is TGTGCCAGCAGCAGATTCGGACTAGCCGACGAGCAGTACTTC. It is translated as CASSRFGLADEQYF.

V usage is TRBV27 and J usage is TRBJ1-6; 8 bases align to TRBD1. The CDR3 has 15 amino acids. Trimming removed 3 bases from V and 9 bases from J; junction bases left unmatched: 7. Germline CDR1 MNHEY, CDR2 SMNVEV (reference sequence). The CDR3 sequence is CASSFRTGLGSPLHF. For the CDR3, the DNA is TGTGCCAGCAGTTTCAGGACAGGGTTAGGTTCACCCCTCCACTTT.

The chain joins TRBV2 to TRBJ2-1; 13 nucleotides agree with TRBD2. The CDR3 has 16 residues. Trimming cost V 6 bases and J 7 bases; bases outside gene matches: 9. Germline CDR1 is SNHLY and CDR2 is FYNNEI. CDR3 sequence: CASRPTSGGTGNEQFF. The CDR3 nucleotides are TGTGCCAGCAGGCCGACTAGCGGGGGGACCGGGAATGAGCAGTTCTTC.

The chain employs TRBV19 and TRBJ2-6, with no clear D. The V end lost 5 bases, the J end lost 2 bases, and 10 bases lay between the germline ends. Germline loops: CDR1 LNHDA, CDR2 SQIVND (reference sequence). The CDR3 runs to 15 residues. CDR3 sequence reads: CASSPRSPGANVLTF. CDR3 DNA sequence: TGTGCCAGTAGTCCGCGTTCCCCTGGGGCCAACGTCCTGACTTTC.

This chain joins TRBV5-5 and TRBJ2-3; 7 bases are shared with TRBD1. V dropped 4 bases and J dropped 3; count of bases not matched to a gene: 5. Per the germline V gene, CDR1 is SGHKS and CDR2 is YYEKEE (reference sequence). There are 14 residues in the CDR3. In nucleotides, the CDR3 is TGTGCCAGCAGCAGACGACAGGGAACAGATACGCAGTATTTT. Translated: CASSRRQGTDTQYF. Based on the CDR3 plus reference TRBV5-5 and TRBJ2-3, the full variable domain is DAGVTQSPTHLIKTRGQQVTLRCSPISGHKSVSWYQQVLGQGPQFIFQYYEKEERGRGNFPDRFSARQFPNYSSELNVNALLLGDSALYLCASSRRQGTDTQYFGPGTRLTVL.

This chain links TRBV9 with TRBJ1-2, with D perhaps matching TRBD1 (6 bases). V shed 1 base and J shed 0 bases, with 7 bases lying between them. Germline assignment: CDR1 SGDLS and CDR2 YYNGEE. This CDR3 contains 14 residues. The DNA for the CDR3 is TGTGCCAGCAGCGTACAGGGGACTAACTATGGCTACACCTTC. It is translated as CASSVQGTNYGYTF.

The chain carries TRBV29-1 and TRBJ2-7; D gene ambiguous. In germline, CDR1 is SQVTM, CDR2 ANQGSEA. V was shortened by 0 bases and J by 0 bases, with 9 bases between the two germline ends. CDR3 length: 14 residues. CDR3 in DNA: TGCAGCGTTGAAGATGCTAGTCTCTCCTACGAGCAGTACTTC. Translating gives CSVEDASLSYEQYF.

This sequence joins TRBV27 and TRBJ2-7, with 8 bases that match TRBD2. The V and J ends lost 3 bases and 2 bases, in that order; junction bases with no gene match: 6. The germline gives CDR1 MNHEY, CDR2 SMNVEV (reference sequence). The CDR3 runs to 15 residues. CDR3 sequence reads: CASSFTGLAPYEQYF. The CDR3 nucleotides read TGTGCCAGCAGTTTTACAGGACTAGCTCCCTACGAGCAGTACTTC.

Here the CDR3 DNA reads TGCGCCAGCAGCTTTGGTGACCCGGGAACTGAAGCTTTCTTT. It is translated as CASSFGDPGTEAFF. V is TRBV5-1 and J is TRBJ1-1; no clear D. The CDR3 has 14 residues. Deletions cut 2 bases from V and 5 bases from J, with 13 bases between. Germline-derived CDR1 and CDR2 are SGHRS and YFSETQ.

The CDR3 sequence: CASTARTQVEAFF. For the CDR3, the DNA is TGTGCCAGCACAGCTCGTACCCAGGTTGAAGCTTTCTTT. The chain uses TRBV4-2 and TRBJ1-1; the D is unclear. There are 13 residues in the CDR3. Deletions cut 7 bases from V and 7 bases from J, with 16 bases between. Looked up from germline, CDR1 is LGHNA and CDR2 is YNFKEQ.

The V call is TRBV15, the J call TRBJ2-7; the D is unclear. Germline CDR1 is LNHNV and CDR2 is YYDKDF (reference sequence). V was cut by 1 base and J by 2 bases, with 12 bases left in between. The length of the CDR3 is 15 residues. The CDR3 bases are TGTGCCACCAGCAGAGTTGACACCTCGGCCTACGAGCAGTACTTC. Translation: CATSRVDTSAYEQYF.

The J gene is TRBJ2-1, the V gene TRBV5-1; possibly TRBD1 for D (6 bases). Trimming cost V 0 bases and J 5 bases, with 18 bases left between them. Per the germline V gene, CDR1 is SGHRS and CDR2 is YFSETQ. The CDR3 has 17 residues. CDR3 bases: TGCGCCAGCAGCTTGGTCCCGACAGGTGGACTTGACAATGAGCAGTTCTTC. It specifies CASSLVPTGGLDNEQFF.